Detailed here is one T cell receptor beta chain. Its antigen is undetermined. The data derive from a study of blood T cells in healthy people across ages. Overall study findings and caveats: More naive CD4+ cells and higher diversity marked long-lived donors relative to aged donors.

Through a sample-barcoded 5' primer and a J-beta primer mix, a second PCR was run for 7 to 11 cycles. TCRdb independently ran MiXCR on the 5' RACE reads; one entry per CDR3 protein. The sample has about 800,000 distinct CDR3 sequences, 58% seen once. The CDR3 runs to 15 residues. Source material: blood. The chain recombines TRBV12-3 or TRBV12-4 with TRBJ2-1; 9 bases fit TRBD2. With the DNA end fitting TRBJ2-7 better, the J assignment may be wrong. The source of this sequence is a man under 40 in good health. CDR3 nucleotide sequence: TGTGCCAGCAGTTTCCTAGCGGGATCCTACAATGAGCAGTACTTC. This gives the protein CASSFLAGSYNEQYF.